This T cell receptor beta chain was recorded in a study of blood T cells in healthy people across ages (dated by TCRdb to the mid-2010s). Notes on the research overall: In model experiments, template switching captured roughly one uniquely barcoded TCR beta cDNA molecule for every two T cells. The donors were split into four age groups: young (average 16 years), middle-aged (about 40), aged (approximately 59) and long-lived (approximately 80). For two donors (one aged 18 to 30 and one aged 80 or older), the study analyzed two additional independent replicas of 1 million unique cDNA reads from the same blood draw. Using deep sequencing normalized with unique cDNA molecular identifiers, the study measured how TCR beta repertoire diversity changes with age. The paper as a whole reports these results and caveats: Estimates of total diversity based on one million sequenced T cells were regarded as lower bounds and as underestimates. Observed TCR beta diversity per million T cells fell roughly linearly with age, and a significant reduction was already apparent by age around 40. Compared with the aged group, more naive CD4+ T cells, fewer expanded clones and increased TCR diversity were shown by the long-lived group, suggesting age selection. Because the CMV infection status of the donors was unknown, age-related changes in expanded clonotypes may potentially have been confounded. Conclusive comparison of naive and antigen-experienced compartments was prevented by the profiling of bulk unsorted PBMCs. A strong correlation was found between observed TCR beta diversity and the percentage of naive T cells measured by flow cytometry.

The 35 to 40 donors, aged roughly 6 to 100 years, were systemically healthy Caucasian individuals from Russia. Each donor gave about 9.8 milliliters of peripheral blood, drawn into EDTA-treated Vacutainer tubes. Ficoll-Paque density-gradient centrifugation was used to isolate PBMCs, with at least 7 million per sample. Total RNA, at least 6 micrograms per sample, was extracted from PBMCs with Trizol reagent. Naive CD45RAhigh/CD27high T cell percentages were measured by flow cytometry on a PBMC aliquot from every donor. This clonotype has a handful of counts. Its specific antigen is unknown. No base qualities exist here, and no much larger clone lies one base off it. Reading the germline V gene gives CDR1 SGHRS and CDR2 YFSETQ. From cysteine to phenylalanine, the CDR3 is 18 amino acids long. The DNA shown is the 54-base CDR3, in frame from base 1. V loses 4 bases at its end and J loses 0 bases; junction bases beyond the gene matches: 11.

Receptors were amplified or captured by 5' RACE. Reads for this sample came from an Illumina HiSeq 2500. The second PCR ran for roughly 7 to 11 cycles and used a J-beta primer mix along with a sample-barcoded 5' primer. A template-switch 5' adaptor carrying 12 random nucleotides introduced a unique molecular identifier onto each TCR beta cDNA molecule. Each sample yielded at least 2.5 million CDR3-containing paired-end reads. The Mint cDNA synthesis kit, primed by a TRBC-specific oligonucleotide, was used to synthesize first-strand cDNA from all RNA. All cDNA was treated with uracil-DNA glycosylase and then went through a first 18-cycle PCR with the universal primers M1SS and BC2_uni_R. On the authors' methods: For normalization, 1 million high-quality reads, each with a distinct molecular identifier, were randomly selected from each sample. Instead of being binned into consensus sequences, reads with shared molecular identifiers were discarded. MiTCR, set to a Q25 quality threshold and the strictest error-elimination algorithm, was used for CDR3 identification, clonotype clustering and error correction. A nonparametric unseen species model with Euler transformation was used to estimate a lower bound on total TCR beta diversity. Starting from the raw public reads, TCRdb applied fastp trimming at Q25, assembled clones with MiXCR and retained in-frame beta chains. CDR3 protein duplicates are merged, each entry listing the most common genes and DNA. The V and J calls and clone size come from TCRdb's table, not from the authors' own analysis. The sample has 450,000 to 650,000 distinct CDR3 sequences on record, around 24% of them singletons. The ten largest clones take up roughly 9% of the sample.

These data were also reused for a study on T cells of mothers and their children. The second investigation adds: Donors were nine systemically healthy Caucasian individuals: three mothers and their six children. cDNA synthesis consumed the entire amount of extracted RNA, loaded at roughly 1.5 ug RNA in each 15 ul reaction. In the second PCR, sample barcodes and 2-4 random nucleotides were introduced via the M1S primer. Over 8.5 million TCR beta CDR3 reads came from each mother, compared with some 3 million reads from each child. Thymic selection similarly shapes TCR recombination output in related and unrelated pairs, with minor effect from inherited differences. Normalized repertoire overlap was always found to be slightly, but never significantly, higher in related mother-child pairs than in unrelated mother-child pairs. Persistent microchimeric T cell clones were not detected, at a sensitivity of 95 to 100 clones per million clonotypes. The study used deep NGS to compare TCR beta repertoires of mothers and children, seeking features distinguishing related mother-child pairs from unrelated individuals. On average, the children were approximately 11 +/- 4 years old, while the mothers were approximately 40 +/- 4 years old. After adapters were ligated using NEBNext reagents, the libraries underwent 100+100 nt paired-end sequencing on an Illumina HiSeq 2000. Mother and child libraries were prepared a month apart and sequenced in separate runs to prevent cross-contamination. For each donor, between roughly 500,000 and 2,100,000 distinct TCR beta clonotypes were identified. Naive TCR beta clonotypes were estimated from low-frequency clonotypes matched to each donor's FACS-determined naive share, without sorting.

Sequenced material: blood. The receptor's source is a boy between 10 and 17 years old in good health. The V gene is TRBV5-1 and the J gene is TRBJ1-4; 8 central nucleotides agree with TRBD1. This receptor carries the CDR3 CASSARDRSSATNEKLFF. The nucleotides read TGCGCCAGCAGCGCCCGGGACAGGTCATCCGCAACTAATGAAAAACTGTTTTTT. With the portions outside the CDR3 filled from the reference TRBV5-1 and TRBJ1-4 genes, the complete variable region becomes KAGVTQTPRYLIKTRGQQVTLSCSPISGHRSVSWYQQTPGQGLQFLFEYFSETQRNKGNFPGRFSGRQFSNSRSEMNVSTLELGDSALYLCASSARDRSSATNEKLFFGSGTQLSVL.